What follows describes a single TCR beta chain. The germline V gene has CDR1 SGHNT and CDR2 YYREEE (reference sequence). Trimming pared 3 bases from V and 8 bases from J, leaving 11 bases between. The CDR3 extends over 12 amino acids. The data stem from a study of blood T cell repertoires in COVID-19. The wider study: COVID-19 samples from acute and convalescent phases originated in the United States, Italy and Spain. The cDNA or gDNA used as material had been derived from T cells, B-cell-depleted T cells, or PBMCs.

In the original processing: Quantification of nucleated cells was approximated via reference gene primer amplification. Some clones are missing from TCRdb's copy, which holds only in-frame ones; the method was immunoSEQ multiplex PCR. V and J calls and clone size are given by that table; D and trimming were obtained from the DNA. The profile covers 100,000 or so clones, with 88% appearing a single time and around 0.44% taken by the ten largest. The genes are TRBV5-4 and TRBJ1-2; TRBD1 might be the D (5 bases). The source material was peripheral blood. This clonotype was sampled from a man aged 55 to 69 with acute or convalescent COVID-19. CDR3 in amino acids: CASSSRGRGYTF. The CDR3 DNA follows: TGTGCCAGCAGCTCTAGGGGAAGAGGCTACACCTTC.